Detailed here is one T cell receptor (beta chain). Germline V lookup: CDR1 PRHDT, CDR2 FYEKMQ (reference sequence). V was trimmed by 5 bases and J by 5 bases, leaving 16 bases between them. The length of the CDR3 is 14 residues. The sample originates from a study of shared clonotypes between healthy human individuals. The material for each subset, its genomic DNA, was split evenly across several immunoSEQ plates. Generated by immunoSEQ multiplex PCR, the TCRdb table keeps only in-frame clones and is missing some. There are about 530,000 clones in the sample; 90% to 97% occur only once, and less than 0.06% lies in the top ten. The study separated CD4+ cells into CD45RA+ naive and CD45RA-negative memory subsets.

The rearrangement joins TRBV13 to TRBJ2-7, with D tentatively TRBD1 or TRBD2 (5 bases each). Sequenced sample: naive CD4+ T cells sorted from blood. Subset meaning: CD45RA+ positively selected. The TCR sequence derives from a woman aged 25-40 years in good health. In DNA, the CDR3 is TGTGCCAGCAGCAGAGGCTGGGGGAAGGACGAGCAGTACTTC. As protein: CASSRGWGKDEQYF.